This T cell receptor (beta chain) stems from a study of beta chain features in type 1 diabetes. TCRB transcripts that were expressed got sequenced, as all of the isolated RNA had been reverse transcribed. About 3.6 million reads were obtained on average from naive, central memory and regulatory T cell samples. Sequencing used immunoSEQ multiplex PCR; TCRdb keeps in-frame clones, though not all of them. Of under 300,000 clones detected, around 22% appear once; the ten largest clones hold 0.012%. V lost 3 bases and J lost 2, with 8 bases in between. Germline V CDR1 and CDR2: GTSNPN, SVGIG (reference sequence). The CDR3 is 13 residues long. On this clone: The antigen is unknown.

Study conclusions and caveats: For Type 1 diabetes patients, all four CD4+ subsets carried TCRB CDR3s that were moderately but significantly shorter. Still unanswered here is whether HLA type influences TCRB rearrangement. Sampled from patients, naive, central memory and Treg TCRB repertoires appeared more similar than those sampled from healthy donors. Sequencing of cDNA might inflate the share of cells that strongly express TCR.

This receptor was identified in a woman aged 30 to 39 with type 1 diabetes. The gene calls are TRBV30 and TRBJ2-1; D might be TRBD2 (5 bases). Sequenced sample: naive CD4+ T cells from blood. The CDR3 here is CAWSGDTYNEQFF. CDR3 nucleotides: TGTGCCTGGAGCGGGGATACCTACAATGAGCAGTTCTTC.